The subject of this entry is one T cell receptor (beta chain). Its antigen is as yet unknown. The lymph nodes were axillary draining lymph nodes from breast cancer patients. This sample is part of a study of breast tumors, draining lymph nodes, adjacent tissues. TCRdb redid the calling of the multiplex PCR reads with MiXCR, one entry per CDR3 protein. The table lists roughly 100,000 distinct CDR3 sequences, under 40% of them singletons. Germline V gene data show CDR1 as MNHEY and CDR2 as SMNVEV (reference sequence). Deletions cut 8 bases from V and 6 bases from J, with 8 bases between. The CDR3 runs 11 residues. Broader study findings: Data only fit, rather than demonstrated, lymph node origin of most tumor T cells. Tumor TCR diversity was below lymph nodes but above nontumor tissue. Tumor and nontumor repertoires were significantly more similar in luminal-like than in basal-like breast cancer.

This chain links TRBV27 with TRBJ2-1; D is unclear. The sequence was collected from a female donor with breast cancer. Some clones in this sample may be carry-over from other donors' samples. Sequenced sample: axillary lymph node tissue. In DNA form, the CDR3 reads TGTGCCAGCTCGGTGCGCAATGAGCAGTTCTTC. Translating it yields CASSVRNEQFF.